The sample holds many counts of the clone carrying this TCR beta chain. What it recognizes is unknown. These data belong to a study of T cells in Graves' hyperthyroidism and ophthalmopathy. Study-wide results and limits: A model of 13 V-J features distinguished ophthalmopathy from stable hyperthyroidism. Most thyroid-expanded clonotypes above 0.001 were also found in blood.

J gave up 5 bases and V 5 bases, and 5 bases lay outside the gene matches. CDR3 size: 14 residues. In germline, CDR1 is SEHNR, CDR2 FQNEAQ (reference sequence). RNA transcripts provided the source from which TCR beta CDR3 regions were amplified. In the first-round RT-PCR of the TCR CDR3, the HTBI primer set was used. TCRdb re-called the multiplex PCR reads through MiXCR, storing one row per CDR3 protein. The sample lists a few hundred thousand distinct CDR3 sequences; 46% were seen once. The source material was peripheral blood or thyroid tissue (not recorded which). The chain combines TRBV7-9 with TRBJ2-2; 7 bases are shared with TRBD1. This receptor was obtained from an adult woman with Graves' disease, either hyperthyroidism or ophthalmopathy (not recorded which). CDR3 region: CASSRQGETGELFF. CDR3 DNA: TGTGCCAGCAGCAGACAGGGAGAGACCGGGGAGCTGTTTTTT.